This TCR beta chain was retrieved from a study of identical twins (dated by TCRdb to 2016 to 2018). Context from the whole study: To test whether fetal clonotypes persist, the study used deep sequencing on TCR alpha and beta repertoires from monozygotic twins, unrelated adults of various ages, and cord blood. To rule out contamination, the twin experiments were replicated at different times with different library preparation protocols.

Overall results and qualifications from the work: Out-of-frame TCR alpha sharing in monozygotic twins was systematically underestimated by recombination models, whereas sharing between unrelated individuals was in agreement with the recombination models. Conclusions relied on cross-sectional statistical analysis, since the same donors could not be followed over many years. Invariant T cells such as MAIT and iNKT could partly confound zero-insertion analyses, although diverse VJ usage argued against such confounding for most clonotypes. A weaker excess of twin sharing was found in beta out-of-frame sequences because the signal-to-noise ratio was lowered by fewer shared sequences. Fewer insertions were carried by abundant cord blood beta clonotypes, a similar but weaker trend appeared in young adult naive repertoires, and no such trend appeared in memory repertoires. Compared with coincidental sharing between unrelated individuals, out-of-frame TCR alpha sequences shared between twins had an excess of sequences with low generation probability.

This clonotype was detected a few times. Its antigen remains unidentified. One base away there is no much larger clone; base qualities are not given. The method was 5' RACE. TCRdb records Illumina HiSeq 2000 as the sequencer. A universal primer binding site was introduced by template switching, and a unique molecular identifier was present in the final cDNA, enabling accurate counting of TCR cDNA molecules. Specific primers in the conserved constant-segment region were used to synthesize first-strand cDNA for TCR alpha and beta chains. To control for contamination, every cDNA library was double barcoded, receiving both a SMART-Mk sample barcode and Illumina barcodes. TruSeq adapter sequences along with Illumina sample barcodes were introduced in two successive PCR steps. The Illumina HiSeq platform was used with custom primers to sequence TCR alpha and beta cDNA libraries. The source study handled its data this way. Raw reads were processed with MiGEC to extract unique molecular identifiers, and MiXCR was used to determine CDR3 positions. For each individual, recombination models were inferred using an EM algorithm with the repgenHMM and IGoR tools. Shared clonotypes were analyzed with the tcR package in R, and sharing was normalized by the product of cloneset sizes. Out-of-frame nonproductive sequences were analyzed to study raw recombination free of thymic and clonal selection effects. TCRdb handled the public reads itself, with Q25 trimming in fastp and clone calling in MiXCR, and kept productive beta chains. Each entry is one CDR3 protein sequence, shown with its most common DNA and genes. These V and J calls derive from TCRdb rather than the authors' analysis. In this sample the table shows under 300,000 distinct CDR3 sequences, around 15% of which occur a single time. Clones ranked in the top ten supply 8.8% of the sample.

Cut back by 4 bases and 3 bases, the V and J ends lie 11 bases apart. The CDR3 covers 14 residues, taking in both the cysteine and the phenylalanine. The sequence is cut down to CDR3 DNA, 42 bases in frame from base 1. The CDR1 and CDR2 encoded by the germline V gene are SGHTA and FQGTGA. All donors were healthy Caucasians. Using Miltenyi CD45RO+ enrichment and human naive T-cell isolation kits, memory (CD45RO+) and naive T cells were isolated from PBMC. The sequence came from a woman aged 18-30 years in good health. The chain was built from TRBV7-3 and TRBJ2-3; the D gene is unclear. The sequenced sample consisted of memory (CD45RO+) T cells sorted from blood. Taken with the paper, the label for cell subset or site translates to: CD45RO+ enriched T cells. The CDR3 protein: CASSSRPKTDTQYF. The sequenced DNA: TGTGCCAGCAGCTCCCGACCGAAAACAGATACGCAGTATTTT.